These 25 T cell receptor beta chains were all obtained from the same sample, sequenced in a study of cytomegalovirus exposure and HLA in healthy donors. The PCR used 60 Vbeta and 13 Jbeta primers. The assay was immunoSEQ multiplex PCR, and TCRdb's table has in-frame clones only and misses some. Among 150,000 or so clones listed, around 65% were seen once. The sequenced sample was PBMCs. Receptors originate from a woman aged 25 to 39 in good health and CMV-seropositive.

CDR3 in DNA: TGTGCCCGTAGACAGTGGAGTGAGTCTGAAGCTTTCTTT. Protein: CARRQWSESEAFF. The rearrangement links TRBV30 to TRBJ1-1, with D perhaps matching TRBD1 (5 bases). CDR1 GTSNPN and CDR2 SVGIG come from the germline V gene (reference sequence). There are 13 residues in the CDR3. With 8 bases removed from V and 6 bases from J, the gap between germline ends came to 19 bases.

This chain links TRBV7-2 with TRBJ1-1; D is perhaps TRBD1 (5 bases). CDR1 is SGHTA, CDR2 FQGNSA, per germline. Trimming took 4 bases from V and 7 from J, leaving 10 bases between them. This CDR3 is built from 12 residues. The CDR3 region has the DNA TGTGCCAGCAGCTACTATAGGGGTGAAGCTTTCTTT. The encoded protein is CASSYYRGEAFF.

V usage is TRBV6-1 and J usage is TRBJ2-2; 8 bases agree with TRBD2. The CDR3 contains 15 residues. J lost 3 bases, V lost 4 bases, and 4 bases had no gene match. From germline, CDR1 is MNHNS and CDR2 SASEGT. CDR3 in amino acids: CASSGTAGDTGELFF. The DNA of the CDR3 is TGTGCCAGCAGTGGCACAGCGGGAGACACCGGGGAGCTGTTTTTT.

The rearrangement uses TRBV21-1 and TRBJ1-2; TRBD1 is taken as the D call from the table, unchecked against the DNA. TRBV21-1 is designated a pseudogene. The CDR3 is made up of 14 amino acids. The CDR3 bases are TGTGCCAGCAGTACGACGGGACAGTCTTGTGGCTACACCTTC. It translates to CASSTTGQSCGYTF.

The chain couples TRBV6-5 to TRBJ1-1; 8 bases agree with TRBD1. The CDR3 consists of 15 residues. J lost 3 bases, V lost 1 base, and 4 bases had no gene match. Germline V CDR1 and CDR2: MNHEY, SVGAGI. The CDR3 bases are TGTGCCAGCAGTTACTGGACAGGGAGGGACACTGAAGCTTTCTTT. Its protein is CASSYWTGRDTEAFF.

This clone was counted only a few times. This chain uses TRBV7-6 with TRBJ2-1; the match to TRBD1 covers 7 bases. Per the germline V gene, CDR1 is SGHVS and CDR2 is FNYEAQ. This CDR3 contains 16 residues. The ends lost 5 bases at V and 5 bases at J; junction bases unmatched: 12. The CDR3 protein is CASSPEGARKDNEQFF. The DNA of the CDR3 is TGTGCCAGCAGCCCAGAGGGGGCGCGCAAGGACAATGAGCAGTTCTTC.

The J gene is TRBJ2-5, the V gene TRBV5-6; 7 nucleotides match TRBD2. Germline V gene sequence: CDR1 SGHDT, CDR2 YYEEEE. Trimming at V came to 2 bases and at J to 0 bases, leaving 10 bases not matched to a gene. The CDR3 has 17 residues. CDR3 region: CASSLARDGRYQETQYF. In nucleotides, the CDR3 is TGTGCCAGCAGCTTAGCCCGGGACGGGAGGTACCAAGAGACCCAGTACTTC. Together with reference TRBV5-6 and TRBJ2-5, the CDR3 gives the full variable domain: DAGVTQSPTHLIKTRGQQVTLRCSPKSGHDTVSWYQQALGQGPQFIFQYYEEEERQRGNFPDRFSGHQFPNYSSELNVNALLLGDSALYLCASSLARDGRYQETQYFGPGTRLLVL.

This clone was picked up a small number of times. V usage is TRBV6-1 and J usage is TRBJ1-4; TRBD1 is a possible D gene (5 bases). The CDR3 totals 13 residues. Between the trimmed V and J ends, which lost 5 bases and 12 bases, there was a span of 16 bases. The germline V gene encodes CDR1 MNHNS and CDR2 SASEGT. CDR3 DNA: TGTGCCAGCAGTCCCTGGACACCTGTGGAACTGTTTTTT. This encodes CASSPWTPVELFF.

The V and J genes are TRBV6-5 and TRBJ1-1; D remains ambiguous. There are 16 residues in the CDR3. The germline V gene encodes CDR1 MNHEY and CDR2 SVGAGI. V dropped 2 bases and J dropped 5 bases, with 18 bases sitting between them. CDR3 bases: TGTGCCAGCAGTTACGCTTTCGGGTGGGAGCAGACTGAAGCTTTCTTT. It specifies CASSYAFGWEQTEAFF.

The rearrangement uses TRBV5-5 and TRBJ2-7; 9 bases agree with TRBD1. The germline V gene has CDR1 SGHKS and CDR2 YYEKEE (reference sequence). The CDR3 loop spans 14 amino acids. Trimming cost V 7 bases and J 6 bases; bases outside gene matches: 11. The CDR3 here is CASCRRDREPEQYF. DNA of the CDR3: TGTGCCAGCTGCCGCCGGGACAGGGAACCCGAGCAGTACTTC.

J is TRBJ1-2 and V is TRBV7-2; 8 bases fit TRBD1. The V and J ends lost 5 bases and 4 bases, in that order; junction bases with no gene match: 3. The CDR3 is 13 residues long. Germline V gene lookup returns CDR1 SGHTA and CDR2 FQGNSA. CDR3 region: CASSRQGPYGYTF. The CDR3, as DNA: TGTGCCAGCAGCCGACAGGGGCCCTATGGCTACACCTTC.

The V gene is TRBV7-9, the J gene TRBJ2-1, with D uncertain. The CDR3 is 15 residues long. Germline V lookup: CDR1 SEHNR, CDR2 FQNEAQ (reference sequence). Trimming pared 4 bases from V and 5 bases from J, leaving 15 bases between. CDR3 in amino acids: CASSYVLWPHNEQFF. DNA for the CDR3: TGTGCCAGCAGCTATGTTCTCTGGCCTCACAATGAGCAGTTCTTC.

The chain uses TRBV13 and TRBJ2-7; the D gene is possibly TRBD2 (5 bases). Germline-derived CDR1 and CDR2 are PRHDT and FYEKMQ (reference sequence). The germline V and J ends were trimmed by 5 bases and 2 bases, with 10 bases remaining between them. There are 13 residues in the CDR3. The CDR3 region has the DNA TGTGCCAGCAGCCCCGGAGGACCCTACGAGCAGTACTTC. This encodes CASSPGGPYEQYF. Together with reference TRBV13 and TRBJ2-7, the CDR3 gives the full variable domain: AAGVIQSPRHLIKEKRETATLKCYPIPRHDTVYWYQQGPGQDPQFLISFYEKMQSDKGSIPDRFSAQQFSDYHSELNMSSLELGDSALYFCASSPGGPYEQYFGPGTRLTVT.

This clone came up a few times. This chain joins TRBV2 and TRBJ2-3; D is perhaps TRBD2 (6 bases). Germline lookup yields CDR1 SNHLY and CDR2 FYNNEI. V was trimmed by 8 bases and J by 9 bases, leaving 15 bases between them. The CDR3 is 12 amino acids. The CDR3, as DNA: TGTGCCAGCGGGACTCCGTATACAACGCAGTATTTT. It specifies CASGTPYTTQYF. Based on the CDR3 plus reference TRBV2 and TRBJ2-3, the full variable domain is EPEVTQTPSHQVTQMGQEVILRCVPISNHLYFYWYRQILGQKVEFLVSFYNNEISEKSEIFDDQFSVERPDGSNFTLKIRSTKLEDSAMYFCASGTPYTTQYFGPGTRLTVL.

This sequence joins TRBV29-1 and TRBJ2-1; perhaps TRBD1 as D (5 bases). Trimming took off 3 bases at V and 1 base at J, with 13 bases between the two ends. This CDR3 region has 15 residues. The germline V gene has CDR1 SQVTM and CDR2 ANQGSEA. The CDR3 loop is CSVDKGIGSYNEQFF. CDR3 bases: TGCAGCGTTGATAAGGGGATTGGGTCCTACAATGAGCAGTTCTTC.

The chain uses TRBV7-2 and TRBJ2-1, with D possibly being TRBD1 (5 bases). Trimming removed 4 bases at V and 8 bases at J, with 6 bases between. Germline CDR1 and CDR2: SGHTA and FQGNSA. CDR3 length: 11 residues. Written as DNA, the CDR3 is TGTGCCAGCAGCTCCAGGGATGAGCAGTTCTTC. Its protein is CASSSRDEQFF.

The chain has TRBV7-2 and TRBJ2-3; 12 bases agree with TRBD2. In germline, CDR1 is SGHTA, CDR2 FQGNSA. The CDR3 extends over 17 amino acids. V was pared by 1 base and J by 8 bases, with 10 bases of the junction left unmatched. The CDR3 DNA reads TGTGCCAGCAGCTTAGAAGTGGGACTAGCGGGCCTCGTTACGCAGTATTTT. Amino acid sequence: CASSLEVGLAGLVTQYF.

The gene calls are TRBV4-1 and TRBJ1-1; D possibly corresponds to TRBD1 (6 bases). The ends were cut back, 3 bases at V and 0 bases at J, with 17 bases in the middle. Germline V gives CDR1 MGHRA, CDR2 YSYEKL. The CDR3 has 17 residues. The CDR3 DNA follows: TGCGCCAGCAGCCAGATGGGAGGGGGAGGGATGAACACTGAAGCTTTCTTT. Residues: CASSQMGGGGMNTEAFF.

This rearrangement joins TRBV7-6 to TRBJ1-1; D is uncertain. V shed 2 bases and J shed 1 base, with 8 bases lying between them. Looked up from germline, CDR1 is SGHVS and CDR2 is FNYEAQ. This CDR3 spans 14 amino acids. The CDR3, as DNA: TGTGCCAGCAGCTTAATAGACACGAACACTGAAGCTTTCTTT. Its protein product is CASSLIDTNTEAFF.

The gene calls are TRBV10-1 and TRBJ2-3, with a weak D call TRBD1 (5 bases). Trimming shortened V by 3 bases and J by 10 bases, and 26 bases separated the two germline ends. Germline V gene data show CDR1 as WNHNN and CDR2 as SYGVQD (reference sequence). This CDR3 has 17 amino acids. The CDR3 DNA follows: TGCGCCAGCAGTGACTCCGGCGGCACAGGTCGGTTCAGATCGCAGTATTTT. Protein sequence: CASSDSGGTGRFRSQYF.

This chain links TRBV2 with TRBJ1-2; D is unclear. Germline V lookup: CDR1 SNHLY, CDR2 FYNNEI. Trimming stripped 10 bases from V and 7 bases from J, with 19 bases between. The CDR3 contains 13 residues. The CDR3 loop reads CATEADGGVGYTF. CDR3 in DNA: TGTGCCACCGAGGCCGACGGCGGGGTTGGCTACACCTTC.

V is TRBV7-9 and J is TRBJ1-2, with 7 positions matching TRBD1. The CDR3 spans 16 residues. V was clipped by 5 bases and J by 8 bases; unmatched bases: 17. CDR1 is SEHNR and CDR2 is FQNEAQ in the germline V gene (reference sequence). The CDR3 region is CASSLGKGAGSGGYTF. CDR3 DNA: TGTGCCAGCAGCCTAGGAAAGGGGGCAGGTTCGGGGGGCTACACCTTC.

The V call is TRBV7-2, the J call TRBJ1-2; weak D call: TRBD1 (5 bases). V was clipped by 5 bases and J by 8 bases, with 15 bases between them. CDR1 is SGHTA, CDR2 FQGNSA, per germline. The CDR3 has 13 residues. The CDR3 coding sequence is TGTGCCAGCAGCGCCGCTAGGGGAAACGGCTACACCTTC. This gives the protein CASSAARGNGYTF.

In its sample, this clone was seen a few times. The genes are TRBV18 and TRBJ2-5; unclear D gene. The J call could be wrong; TRBJ2-7 is a better fit for the DNA end. The CDR3 consists of 12 residues. CDR1 is KGHSH and CDR2 is LQKENI in the germline V gene. CDR3 sequence (DNA): TGTGCCAGCTCACGGGACTCCTACGAGCAGTACTTC. It encodes CASSRDSYEQYF.

In this sample, this clone turned up a few times. V gene TRBV11-3 combines with J gene TRBJ2-7; tentative D call: TRBD1 (5 bases). The germline V gene has CDR1 SGHNT and CDR2 YENEEA. The length of the CDR3 is 14 residues. Trimming shortened V by 2 bases and J by 1 base, and 9 bases separated the two germline ends. This chain's CDR3 is CASSLSQGSYEQYF. The DNA for the CDR3 is TGTGCCAGCAGCTTATCGCAGGGATCCTACGAGCAGTACTTC. The variable domain in full, with the rest retrieved from reference TRBV11-3 and TRBJ2-7, is EAGVVQSPRYKIIEKKQPVAFWCNPISGHNTLYWYLQNLGQGPELLIRYENEEAVDDSQLPKDRFSAERLKGVDSTLKIQPAELGDSAVYLCASSLSQGSYEQYFGPGTRLTVT.